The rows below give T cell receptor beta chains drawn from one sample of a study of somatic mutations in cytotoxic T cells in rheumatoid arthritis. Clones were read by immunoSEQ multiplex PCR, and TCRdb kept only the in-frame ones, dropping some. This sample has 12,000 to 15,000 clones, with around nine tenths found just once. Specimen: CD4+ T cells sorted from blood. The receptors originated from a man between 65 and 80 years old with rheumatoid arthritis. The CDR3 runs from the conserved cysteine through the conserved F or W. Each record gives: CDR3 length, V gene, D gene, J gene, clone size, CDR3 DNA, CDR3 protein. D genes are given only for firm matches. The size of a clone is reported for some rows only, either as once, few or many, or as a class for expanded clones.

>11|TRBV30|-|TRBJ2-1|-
TGTGCCTGCCGCCGCGTTGATGAGCAGTTCTTC
CACRRVDEQFF
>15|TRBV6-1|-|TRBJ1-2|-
TGTGCCAGCAGTGAACGGGGACCGTGGGAGGGTGGCTACACCTTC
CASSERGPWEGGYTF
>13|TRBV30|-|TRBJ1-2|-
TGTGCCTGGAGGCTCCAGGTGACCTATGGCTACACCTTC
CAWRLQVTYGYTF
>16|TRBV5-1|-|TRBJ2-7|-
TGCGCCAGCAGCTTGGATCTCGGGTGGGTCCCCTACGAGCAGTACTTC
CASSLDLGWVPYEQYF
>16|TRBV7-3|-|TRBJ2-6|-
TGTGCCAGCAGCTTGACAGGGAGGTCTGGGGCCAACGTCCTGACTTTC
CASSLTGRSGANVLTF
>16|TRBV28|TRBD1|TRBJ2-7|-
TGTGCCAGCAGCAATACAGGGGGAGCTGCCTTCTACGAGCAGTACTTC
CASSNTGGAAFYEQYF
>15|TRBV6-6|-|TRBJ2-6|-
TGTGCCAGCAGTCAGGGATCGGCTGGGGCCAACGTCCTGACTTTC
CASSQGSAGANVLTF
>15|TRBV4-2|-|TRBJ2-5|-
TGTGCCAGCAGCCAAGAAAAGACTACAAGGATTGAGCAGTACTTC
CASSQEKTTRIEQYF
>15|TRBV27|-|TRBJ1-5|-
TGTGCCAGCAGTCGGTCGGGCGGGACCAATCAGCCCCAGCATTTT
CASSRSGGTNQPQHF
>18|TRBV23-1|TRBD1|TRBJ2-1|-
TGCGCCAGCAGTCCCCGGACAGGGGGCGCCTGCTCCTACAATGAGCAGTTCTTC
CASSPRTGGACSYNEQFF
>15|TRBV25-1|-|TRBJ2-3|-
TGTGCCAGCAGTGCCCGCGGGGGCGCGGTAGATACGCAGTATTTT
CASSARGGAVDTQYF
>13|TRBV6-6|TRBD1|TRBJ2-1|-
TGTGCCAGCAAATGGACAGGGTCCGGTGAGCAGTTCTTC
CASKWTGSGEQFF
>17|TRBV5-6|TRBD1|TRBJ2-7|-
TGTGCCAGCAGCCTAAGGACAGGGGGCCTGTCTCGGCTCGAGCAGTACTTC
CASSLRTGGLSRLEQYF
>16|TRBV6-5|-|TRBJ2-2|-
TGTGCCAGCAGTTACTCATTGGCATTGAACACCGGGGAGCTGTTTTTT
CASSYSLALNTGELFF
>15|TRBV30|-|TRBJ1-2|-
TGTGCCTGGAGTGTACGACAGACCGTTAACTATGGCTACACCTTC
CAWSVRQTVNYGYTF
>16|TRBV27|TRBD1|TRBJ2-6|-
TGTGCCAGCAGTACGGGACAGTCAACTGGGGCCAACGTCCTGACTTTC
CASSTGQSTGANVLTF
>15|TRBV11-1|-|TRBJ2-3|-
TGTGCCAGCAGCTTAGCCATGAGAAGAGGAGATACGCAGTATTTT
CASSLAMRRGDTQYF
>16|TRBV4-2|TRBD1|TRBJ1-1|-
TGTGCCAGCAGCCAAGATCGTCGCGCAGGGGGCACTGAAGCTTTCTTT
CASSQDRRAGGTEAFF
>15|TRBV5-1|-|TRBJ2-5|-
TGCGCCAGCAGCTTGGAGACTTCTTTCCACGAGACCCAGTACTTC
CASSLETSFHETQYF
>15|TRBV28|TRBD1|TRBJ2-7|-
TGTGCCAGCAGTTCGACGGACAGGAGCTCCTACGAGCAGTACTTC
CASSSTDRSSYEQYF
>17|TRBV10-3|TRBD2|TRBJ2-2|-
TGTGCCATCATGTCGCTAGCGGGAGTTTCGAGGACCGGGGAGCTGTTTTTT
CAIMSLAGVSRTGELFF
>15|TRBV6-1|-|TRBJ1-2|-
TGTGCCAGTTGTCCTAGACCCGGGGGGGGTAATGGCTACACCTTC
CASCPRPGGGNGYTF
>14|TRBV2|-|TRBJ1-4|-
TGTGCCAGCACCTGGTCAGGGAACAATGAAAAACTGTTTTTT
CASTWSGNNEKLFF
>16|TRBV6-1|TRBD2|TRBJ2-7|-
TGTGCCAGCAGTGAAGCGGATAGCGGGAGCGGCTACGAGCAGTACTTC
CASSEADSGSGYEQYF
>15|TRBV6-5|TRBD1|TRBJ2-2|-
TGTGCCAGCAGTTACTTAGGACAGGGGAACGGGGAGCTGTTTTTT
CASSYLGQGNGELFF
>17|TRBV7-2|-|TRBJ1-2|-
TGTGCCAGCAGCTTAGGGCCCTGGGCATTAACTAACTATGGCTACACCTTC
CASSLGPWALTNYGYTF
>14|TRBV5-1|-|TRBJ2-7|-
TGCGCCAGCAGCTTGGATACAGCAACCTACGAGCAGTACTTC
CASSLDTATYEQYF
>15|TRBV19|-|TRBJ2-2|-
TGTGCCAGTAGGGAACAGGGACGGGACACCGGGGAGCTGTTTTTT
CASREQGRDTGELFF
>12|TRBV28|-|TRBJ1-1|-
TGTGCCAGCGTCAGGTTGAACACTGAAGCTTTCTTT
CASVRLNTEAFF
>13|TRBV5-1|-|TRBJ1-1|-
TGCGCCAGCAGCTTGGAGCTGAACACTGAAGCTTTCTTT
CASSLELNTEAFF
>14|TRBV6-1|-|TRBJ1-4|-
TGTGCCAGCAGGGGGGGAGGGGCTGGGGAAAAACTGTTTTTT
CASRGGGAGEKLFF
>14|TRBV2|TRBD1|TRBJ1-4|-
TGTGCCAGCAGGGGTAGGGGGCGTCCGGAAAAACTGTTTTTT
CASRGRGRPEKLFF
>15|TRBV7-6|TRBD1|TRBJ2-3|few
TGTGCCAGCAGCTTAATGGGACAGAACACAGATACGCAGTATTTT
CASSLMGQNTDTQYF
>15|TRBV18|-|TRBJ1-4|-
TGTGCCAGCTCACTTCACCCGCCGCGAGGGGAAAAACTGTTTTTT
CASSLHPPRGEKLFF
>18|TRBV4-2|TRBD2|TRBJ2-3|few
TGTGCCAGCAGCCAAGATCAGGGACTAGCGGAACTCACAGATACGCAGTATTTT
CASSQDQGLAELTDTQYF
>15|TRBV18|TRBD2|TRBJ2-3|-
TGTGCCAGCTCACTACTAGCGGCTACCACAGATACGCAGTATTTT
CASSLLAATTDTQYF
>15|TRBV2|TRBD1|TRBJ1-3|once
TGTGCCAGCAGGGAAGGACAGGGCTCTGGAAACACCATATATTTT
CASREGQGSGNTIYF
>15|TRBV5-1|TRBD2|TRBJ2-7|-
TGCGCCAGCAGCCCCGCGGGAGGGAGCTCCTACGAGCAGTACTTC
CASSPAGGSSYEQYF
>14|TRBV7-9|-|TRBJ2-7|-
TGTGCCAGCAGCGCGGCCCCGGGCAGGGACGAGCAGTACTTC
CASSAAPGRDEQYF
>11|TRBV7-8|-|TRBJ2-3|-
TGTGCCAGCAGCTTAACTGATACGCAGTATTTT
CASSLTDTQYF
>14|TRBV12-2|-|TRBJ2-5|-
TGTGCAAGTCGCCCGGGACAGGGGAAAGAGACCCAGTACTTC
CASRPGQGKETQYF
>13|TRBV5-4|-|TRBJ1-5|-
TGTGCCAGTAGCGGAGGGAGGGATCAGCCCCAGCATTTT
CASSGGRDQPQHF